One T cell receptor (beta chain) is described in this entry. What it binds is unknown. Use of 60 Vbeta and 13 Jbeta primers characterized the PCR. The protocol was immunoSEQ multiplex PCR, while the TCRdb copy is restricted to in-frame clones and leaves out a portion. The sample consists of about 140,000 clones, roughly three quarters of them appearing once. This sample was included in a study of cytomegalovirus exposure and HLA in healthy donors. Findings of the study overall: Some TCR beta chains (more than 150 of them) were listed as cytomegalovirus-associated.

J was trimmed by 1 base and V by 7 bases; bases with no gene match: 9. Per the germline V gene, CDR1 is SQVTM and CDR2 is ANQGSEA. The CDR3 has 14 amino acids. This TCR came from a female donor in good health and CMV-seronegative. J is TRBJ2-5 and V is TRBV29-1; TRBD1 matches at 7 bases. Sample: PBMCs. The CDR3 loop reads CSAHLQGLQETQYF. For the CDR3, the DNA is TGCAGCGCTCATTTACAGGGGCTCCAAGAGACCCAGTACTTC.